Described below is a single T cell receptor beta chain sequence and its context. The CDR3 spans 18 residues. The germline CDR1 and CDR2 sequences are SGHTA and FQGNSA. Trimming at V came to 6 bases and at J to 8 bases, leaving 20 bases not matched to a gene. The data derive from a study of blood T cell repertoires in COVID-19. Here immunoSEQ multiplex PCR was the method, and the copy in TCRdb shows in-frame clones only, minus some. The sample lists 250,000 to 350,000 clones, 88% seen once, with 3% in the top ten. The receptor comes from a woman in her 50s who had recovered from COVID-19. The rearrangement joins TRBV7-2 to TRBJ2-1, with 9 bases aligning to TRBD2. The sample consisted of PBMCs or T cells enriched from blood (not recorded which). CDR3 region: CASRTSSGTLNIADEQFF. The DNA of the CDR3 is TGTGCCAGCAGAACTTCTAGCGGGACCCTCAATATAGCGGATGAGCAGTTCTTC.